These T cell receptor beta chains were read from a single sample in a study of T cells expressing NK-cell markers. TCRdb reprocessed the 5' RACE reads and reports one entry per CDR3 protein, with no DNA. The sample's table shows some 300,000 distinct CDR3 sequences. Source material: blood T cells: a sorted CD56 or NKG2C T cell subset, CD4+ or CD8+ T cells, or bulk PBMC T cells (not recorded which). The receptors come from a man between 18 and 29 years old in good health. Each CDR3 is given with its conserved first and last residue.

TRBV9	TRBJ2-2	CASSPPRAGVGNGELFF
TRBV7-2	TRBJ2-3	CASSSWADTQYF
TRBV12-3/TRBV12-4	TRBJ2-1	CASSLVRPDNEQFF
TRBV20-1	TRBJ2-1	CSALTALMRINEQFF
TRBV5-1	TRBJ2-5	CASRLGTGGGETQYF
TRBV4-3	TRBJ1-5	CASSQTARQPQHF
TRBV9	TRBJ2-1	CASSVGGVAGYNEQFF
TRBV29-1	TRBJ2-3	CSVRSGRGNTQYF
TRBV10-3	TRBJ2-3	CAIMGAGTDTQYF
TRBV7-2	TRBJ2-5	CASSWGGSSETQYF
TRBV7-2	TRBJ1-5	CARPPYLGGGRQPQHF
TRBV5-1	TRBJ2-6	CASSLTSAGANVLTF
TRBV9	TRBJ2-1	CANVRAGGPSEQFF
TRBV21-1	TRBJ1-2	CASDVEDRGQRGYTF
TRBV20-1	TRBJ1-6	CSARDAGQLFSPLHF
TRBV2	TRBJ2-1	CAREGAGGPHNEQFF
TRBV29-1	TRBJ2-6	CSVGGAGAGANVLTF
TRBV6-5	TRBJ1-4	CASRRAGEKLFF
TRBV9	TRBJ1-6	CASSVDPGGAYSPLHF
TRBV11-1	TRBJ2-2	CASSYKPSVWAGDITGELFF
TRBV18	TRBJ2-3	CASSENDAPDTQYF
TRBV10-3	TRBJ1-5	CAIRHGRDQPQHF
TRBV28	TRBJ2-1	CASRLRDVYYNEQFF
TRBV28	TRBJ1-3	CASRQGSGNTIYF
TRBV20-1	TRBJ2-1	CSVKVAGYSIEQFF
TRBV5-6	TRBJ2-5	CASSSSPGETQYF
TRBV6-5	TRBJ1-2	CASSYRQGSYGYTF
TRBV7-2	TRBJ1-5	CASSEGQGGNQPQHF
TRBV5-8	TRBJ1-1	CASSFLARGNTEAFF
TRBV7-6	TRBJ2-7	CASSLEGTASYEQYF
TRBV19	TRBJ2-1	CASSIIGLASTSEQFF
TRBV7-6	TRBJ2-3	CASSLVVGPMADTQYF
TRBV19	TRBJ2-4	CASSPSGLAGTGAKNIQYF
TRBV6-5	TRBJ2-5	CASSFHRLAGQETQYF
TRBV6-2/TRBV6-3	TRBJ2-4	CASSYSKNIQYF
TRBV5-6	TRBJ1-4	CASSMKDRVNEKLFF
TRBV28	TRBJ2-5	CASSPGQQMQETQYF
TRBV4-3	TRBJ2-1	CASSQPYGLQFF
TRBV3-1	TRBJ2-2	CASSQLAGANTGELFF